Below, 10 T cell receptor beta chains from the same sample are listed, as sequenced in a study of cytomegalovirus exposure and HLA in healthy donors. 13 Jbeta primers and 60 Vbeta primers were used for the PCR. Clones were read by immunoSEQ multiplex PCR, and TCRdb kept only the in-frame ones, dropping some. This sample yields fewer than 150,000 clones, of which around 77% are seen a single time; roughly 4.6% belongs to the top ten. Sample: PBMCs. The receptors shown here come from a woman aged 45-65 years in good health and CMV-seronegative.

In this sample, this clone turned up a few times. The sample contains more than one DNA sequence encoding this CDR3. CDR3 loop: CATSRDQGPGTEAFF. The CDR3 bases are TGTGCCACCAGCAGAGACCAGGGTCCAGGCACTGAAGCTTTCTTT. The gene calls are TRBV15 and TRBJ1-1, with D possibly being TRBD1 (5 bases). The germline V gene has CDR1 LNHNV and CDR2 YYDKDF (reference sequence). Trimming shortened V by 0 bases and J by 4 bases, and 12 bases separated the two germline ends. The CDR3 is 15 amino acids. The whole variable domain, filled in from reference TRBV15 and TRBJ1-1, reads DAMVIQNPRYQVTQFGKPVTLSCSQTLNHNVMYWYQQKSSQAPKLLFHYYDKDFNNEADTPDNFQSRRPNTSFCFLDIRSPGLGDTAMYLCATSRDQGPGTEAFFGQGTRLTVV.

About this clone: Within the sample, other DNA sequences also encode this same CDR3. V usage is TRBV7-2 and J usage is TRBJ1-2, with D possibly TRBD1 on 5 matching bases. V shed 3 bases and J shed 2 bases, with 7 bases lying between them. The germline V gene encodes CDR1 SGHTA and CDR2 FQGNSA. CDR3 length: 13 residues. Here the CDR3 DNA reads TGTGCCAGCAGCTTGACAGCGAACTATGGCTACACCTTC. Translated: CASSLTANYGYTF.

This clone has just one count. The V and J genes are TRBV6-1 and TRBJ2-7; weak D call: TRBD2 (6 bases). V lost 6 bases, J lost 4 bases, and 10 bases lay in between. This CDR3 is 12 amino acids long. Germline CDR1 is MNHNS and CDR2 is SASEGT. The CDR3 here is CASRGGLYEQYF. CDR3 sequence (DNA): TGTGCCAGCAGGGGGGGTTTATACGAGCAGTACTTC.

The chain couples TRBV27 to TRBJ2-6; 7 positions match TRBD1. The trim removed 8 bases at V and 4 bases at J, leaving 14 bases unmatched. Per the germline V gene, CDR1 is MNHEY and CDR2 is SMNVEV (reference sequence). The CDR3 loop spans 17 amino acids. CDR3 nucleotides: TGTGCCAGCGGCATACCGGGACAGTTTACCGGGGCCAACGTCCTGACTTTC. Amino acids: CASGIPGQFTGANVLTF.

CDR3 DNA sequence: TGTGCCAGCAGTGTGGAGCAGGGTGGTGGCTACACCTTC. This encodes CASSVEQGGGYTF. J is TRBJ1-2 and V is TRBV6-4; TRBD1 is a possible D gene (5 bases). This CDR3 comprises 13 residues. Deletions cut 4 bases from V and 7 bases from J, with 13 bases between. Germline CDR1 MRHNA, CDR2 SNTAGT.

V and J are TRBV9 and TRBJ1-3; D gene uncertain. V was cut by 5 bases and J by 0 bases, with 9 bases left in between. The CDR3 has 14 residues. The germline CDR1 and CDR2 sequences are SGDLS and YYNGEE. CDR3 coding DNA: TGTGCCAGCAGTGCCGGTAACTCTGGAAACACCATATATTTT. Residues: CASSAGNSGNTIYF.

With respect to this clone: This CDR3 is also generated by other DNA sequences in the sample. The chain is built from TRBV5-1 and TRBJ2-3, with D unclear. V lost 3 bases and J 0 bases, leaving 5 bases between the germline ends. This CDR3 spans 13 amino acids. CDR1 and CDR2 (germline): SGHRS, YFSETQ. CDR3 sequence reads: CASSSTSTDTQYF. CDR3 DNA: TGCGCCAGCAGCTCTACTAGCACAGATACGCAGTATTTT. Full variable domain (remainder filled in from reference TRBV5-1 and TRBJ2-3): KAGVTQTPRYLIKTRGQQVTLSCSPISGHRSVSWYQQTPGQGLQFLFEYFSETQRNKGNFPGRFSGRQFSNSRSEMNVSTLELGDSALYLCASSSTSTDTQYFGPGTRLTVL.

This sequence joins TRBV5-1 and TRBJ2-1; 7 bases fit TRBD2. J gave up 2 bases and V 4 bases, and 9 bases lay outside the gene matches. This CDR3 has 16 amino acids. The germline V gene encodes CDR1 SGHRS and CDR2 YFSETQ. The CDR3 DNA sequence: TGCGCCAGCAGCCCCGCCGGGGGGTCAACCTACAATGAGCAGTTCTTC. It codes for CASSPAGGSTYNEQFF.

The chain has TRBV6-1 and TRBJ2-3, with unresolved D. The CDR3 runs to 16 residues. With 1 base removed from V and 2 bases from J, the gap between germline ends came to 13 bases. Germline V gene data show CDR1 as MNHNS and CDR2 as SASEGT. CDR3 DNA sequence: TGTGCCAGCAGTGAAGGGGCGCGAGTGATCACAGATACGCAGTATTTT. It translates to CASSEGARVITDTQYF.

This chain uses TRBV6-1 with TRBJ2-1, with a tentative D call TRBD2 (6 bases). The germline gives CDR1 MNHNS, CDR2 SASEGT. V was clipped by 6 bases and J by 3 bases, with 12 bases between them. This CDR3 contains 14 residues. The CDR3 nucleotides read TGTGCCAGCAGGAACGGGGGAGTCTACAATGAGCAGTTCTTC. Protein: CASRNGGVYNEQFF.